This TCR beta chain was captured by sequencing in a study of control samples from healthy donors and cancer patients. CDR1 is SGHRS and CDR2 is YFSETQ in the germline V gene. The CDR3 runs to 17 residues. Unmatched junction bases numbered 6, after V lost 0 bases and J lost 0 bases. Only in-frame clones appear in the TCRdb table, and some are missing; sequencing was by immunoSEQ multiplex PCR. Found here are 82,000 or so clones, around 94% of them singletons; the top ten hold about 5%. This clone showed up just once. Sample: blood. The sequence was obtained from a woman aged 18-30 years in good health. The rearrangement uses TRBV5-1 and TRBJ1-2, with 9 bases lining up with TRBD1. CDR3 residues: CASSLGGTGITNYGYTF. CDR3 nucleotides: TGCGCCAGCAGCTTGGGCGGGACAGGGATCACTAACTATGGCTACACCTTC.